The source of this TCR beta chain is a study of early T cells in non-severe SARS-CoV-2 infection. Trimming removed 5 bases from V and 6 bases from J, with 11 bases in between. CDR1 and CDR2 from the germline V gene are SGHAT and FQNNGV. The CDR3 runs 13 residues. TCRdb passed the 5' RACE reads through MiXCR, listing each CDR3 protein once. This sample has tens of thousands of distinct CDR3 sequences, with 9.5% to 15% found just once. This clonotype was counted at least ten times. The chain uses TRBV11-2 and TRBJ1-5; D remains ambiguous. This clonotype was obtained from an adult who was a healthcare worker with PCR-confirmed SARS-CoV-2 infection or an uninfected control (not recorded which). Sequencing input: whole blood. This CDR3 reads CASSATRLQPQHF. In DNA form, the CDR3 reads TGTGCCAGCAGCGCAACCCGGCTTCAGCCCCAGCATTTT.